This T cell receptor beta chain was recovered during a study of blood T cell repertoires in COVID-19. Study context: Acute and convalescent COVID-19 samples came from the United States, Italy and Spain. The analysed material was cDNA or gDNA that came from T cells, B-cell-depleted T cells, or PBMCs.

Germline CDR1 reads SQVTM; CDR2 reads ANQGSEA. This CDR3 has 13 residues. Trimming removed 4 bases from V and 8 bases from J; junction bases left unmatched: 5. Per the authors' pipeline: Counts of nucleated cells, estimated from reference gene primer amplification, were obtained. Profiling relied on immunoSEQ multiplex PCR, and the TCRdb table lists in-frame clones only, not all of them. That table gives V, J and clone size, and the DNA gave D and trimming. The repertoire holds over 200,000 clones, approximately 90% seen once, with just under 1% in the top ten. The genes are TRBV29-1 and TRBJ1-2; 12 positions agree with TRBD1. The sequenced material came from peripheral blood. The TCR was taken from a woman in her thirties or forties who had recovered from COVID-19. CDR3 bases: TGCAGCGTTGGGGGACAGGGGGCGGGAGGCTACACCTTC. Protein sequence: CSVGGQGAGGYTF.